The 29 T cell receptor beta chains presented below share a single source sample, sequenced in a study of cytomegalovirus exposure and HLA in healthy donors. Vbeta (60) and Jbeta (13) primers were used in the PCR. The protocol was immunoSEQ multiplex PCR, while the TCRdb copy is restricted to in-frame clones and leaves out a portion. The sample has just over 150,000 clones, about 85% seen once. Sequenced material: PBMCs. The receptors were gathered from a man younger than 30 in good health and CMV-seropositive.

The chain combines TRBV5-1 with TRBJ2-5; D possibly corresponds to TRBD2 (5 bases). The end of the DNA is better explained by TRBJ2-7, so the J call may be wrong. Germline V gene data show CDR1 as SGHRS and CDR2 as YFSETQ. The CDR3 runs 16 residues. The CDR3 sequence is CASSLAGGQSSYEQYF. The CDR3 coding sequence is TGCGCCAGCAGCTTGGCCGGCGGGCAGAGCTCCTACGAGCAGTACTTC.

This chain links TRBV29-1 with TRBJ2-1; 10 bases are a match to TRBD2. The germline gives CDR1 SQVTM, CDR2 ANQGSEA. CDR3 length: 15 residues. V lost 7 bases and J lost 6; bases outside the gene matches: 12. Written as DNA, the CDR3 is TGCAGCGCACAGACTGCTAGCGGGGGTGGCAATGAGCAGTTCTTC. Translating gives CSAQTASGGGNEQFF.

The J gene is TRBJ1-6, the V gene TRBV6-6; 10 bases map to TRBD1. The J segment lost 7 bases and the V segment lost 5 bases, leaving 5 bases of the junction unmatched. This CDR3 is built from 15 residues. Germline V gene data show CDR1 as MNHNY and CDR2 as SVGAGI (reference sequence). The CDR3 protein is CASSALTGGNSPLHF. In DNA, the CDR3 is TGTGCCAGCAGTGCGCTGACAGGGGGCAATTCACCCCTCCACTTT.

This clone showed up just a few times. The rearrangement joins TRBV11-3 to TRBJ1-1, with D unresolved. Between the trimmed V and J ends, which lost 0 bases and 7 bases, there was a span of 6 bases. The CDR3 spans 12 residues. Germline CDR1 and CDR2: SGHNT and YENEEA. The CDR3 DNA is TGTGCCAGCAGCTTAGATTACAGTGAAGCTTTCTTT. Translating gives CASSLDYSEAFF. The full variable domain, its missing parts supplied by reference TRBV11-3 and TRBJ1-1, is EAGVVQSPRYKIIEKKQPVAFWCNPISGHNTLYWYLQNLGQGPELLIRYENEEAVDDSQLPKDRFSAERLKGVDSTLKIQPAELGDSAVYLCASSLDYSEAFFGQGTRLTVV.

This clone was recorded a few times. The chain employs TRBV5-5 and TRBJ1-1, with D perhaps TRBD1 (5 bases). Looked up from germline, CDR1 is SGHKS and CDR2 is YYEKEE (reference sequence). The CDR3 sequence is 15 residues long. V was clipped by 2 bases and J by 8 bases, with 19 bases between them. The CDR3 DNA sequence: TGTGCCAGCAGCTTAATCCCGGGACCTAGCGGGGAAGCTTTCTTT. It codes for CASSLIPGPSGEAFF.

This clone was detected once. The rearrangement joins TRBV6-6 to TRBJ1-5, with a possible D match to TRBD1 (5 bases). Between the trimmed V and J ends, which lost 6 bases and 0 bases, there was a span of 12 bases. Germline V CDR1 and CDR2: MNHNY, SVGAGI (reference sequence). There are 15 residues in the CDR3. In nucleotides, the CDR3 is TGTGCCAGCAGCGCGGCAGGGCTTAGCAATCAGCCCCAGCATTTT. Translation: CASSAAGLSNQPQHF.

This clone was seen only a few times. This sequence joins TRBV30 and TRBJ2-5; 7 bases are shared with TRBD1. The germline V gene has CDR1 GTSNPN and CDR2 SVGIG (reference sequence). The length of the CDR3 is 13 residues. J was trimmed by 5 bases and V by 4 bases; bases with no gene match: 7. The CDR3 nucleotides are TGTGCCTGGAATAGCAGAGGGGGCGAGACCCAGTACTTC. This gives the protein CAWNSRGGETQYF.

The V call is TRBV11-3, the J call TRBJ2-3, with 7 bases that match TRBD2. CDR1 is SGHNT and CDR2 is YENEEA in the germline V gene. With 5 bases clipped from V and 0 bases from J, the junction kept 17 bases outside the gene matches. This CDR3 has 19 amino acids. CDR3 in DNA: TGTGCCAGCAGCCCCATGGGGCGGGGGAGGCTATCTAGCACAGATACGCAGTATTTT. The encoded protein is CASSPMGRGRLSSTDTQYF.

The chain recombines TRBV6-4 with TRBJ2-2; weak D call: TRBD1 (6 bases). V lost 6 bases to trimming and J lost 0 bases, with 8 bases between them. The CDR3 runs to 14 residues. From germline, CDR1 is MRHNA and CDR2 SNTAGT. The CDR3: CASSGQTNTGELFF. The CDR3 DNA sequence: TGTGCCAGCAGCGGACAGACGAACACCGGGGAGCTGTTTTTT.

This clone was seen only a few times. This chain connects TRBV9 to TRBJ2-7, with D possibly matching TRBD1 (6 bases). CDR1 SGDLS and CDR2 YYNGEE come from the germline V gene. This CDR3 region has 14 residues. V dropped 0 bases and J dropped 5 bases, with 12 bases sitting between them. CDR3 sequence (DNA): TGTGCCAGCAGCGTAGGAGGGGGTAGCGACGAGCAGTACTTC. It specifies CASSVGGGSDEQYF.

The CDR3 sequence: CASSLLQGYEQYF. In DNA, the CDR3 is TGTGCCAGCAGCTTATTACAGGGCTACGAGCAGTACTTC. The chain is built from TRBV11-2 and TRBJ2-7, with D maybe TRBD1 (6 bases). Germline V CDR1 and CDR2: SGHAT, FQNNGV. The CDR3 extends over 13 amino acids. V was shortened by 2 bases and J by 3 bases, with 8 bases between the two germline ends.

This clone was seen just once. The J gene is TRBJ1-6, the V gene TRBV7-2; 7 positions agree with TRBD1. Germline-derived CDR1 and CDR2 are SGHTA and FQGNSA. CDR3 length: 14 residues. The J segment lost 6 bases and the V segment lost 5 bases, leaving 4 bases of the junction unmatched. CDR3 in DNA: TGTGCCAGCAGCCCGGGACAGATTAATTCACCCCTCCACTTT. It codes for CASSPGQINSPLHF.

The V call is TRBV4-1, the J call TRBJ2-3; 7 nucleotides line up with TRBD2. J lost 2 bases, V lost 3 bases, and 8 bases had no gene match. Per germline, CDR1 MGHRA and CDR2 YSYEKL. The CDR3 runs to 16 residues. CDR3 protein: CASSHFAGDSTDTQYF. CDR3 in DNA: TGCGCCAGCAGCCACTTTGCGGGGGACTCCACAGATACGCAGTATTTT.

The chain links TRBV11-1 to TRBJ2-3; tentatively, D is TRBD1 (6 bases). Germline V gene sequence: CDR1 SGHAT, CDR2 FQDESV (reference sequence). This CDR3 is 14 amino acids long. V gave up 1 base and J gave up 1 base, with 6 bases separating them. The CDR3 DNA reads TGTGCCAGCAGCTTAGGGGGGCGCACAGATACGCAGTATTTT. Translation gives CASSLGGRTDTQYF.

The CDR3 loop reads CASSLGQGRNSPLHF. In DNA form, the CDR3 reads TGTGCCAGCAGCTTAGGGCAGGGTAGGAATTCACCCCTCCACTTT. V usage is TRBV13 and J usage is TRBJ1-6, with D perhaps TRBD1 (5 bases). Trimming shortened V by 0 bases and J by 7 bases, and 10 bases separated the two germline ends. This CDR3 spans 15 amino acids. The germline V gene has CDR1 PRHDT and CDR2 FYEKMQ (reference sequence).

The chain links TRBV28 to TRBJ1-5; TRBD1 aligns across 8 bases. The CDR3 spans 14 residues. Trimming removed 2 bases from V and 7 bases from J; junction bases left unmatched: 4. Germline CDR1 reads MDHEN; CDR2 reads SYDVKM. The DNA for the CDR3 is TGTGCCAGCAGTTTACGACAGGGGATCCAGCCCCAGCATTTT. This gives the protein CASSLRQGIQPQHF.

The V call is TRBV4-1, the J call TRBJ2-1, with 13 bases aligning to TRBD2. The CDR3 runs 17 residues. With 3 bases clipped from V and 9 bases from J, the junction kept 11 bases outside the gene matches. Germline lookup yields CDR1 MGHRA and CDR2 YSYEKL. The CDR3: CASSQLTGLAGEAEQFF. CDR3 in DNA: TGCGCCAGCAGCCAGCTTACCGGACTAGCGGGGGAGGCTGAGCAGTTCTTC.

This rearrangement joins TRBV7-2 to TRBJ1-1; tentatively, D is TRBD1 (6 bases). Germline V CDR1 and CDR2: SGHTA, FQGNSA. The CDR3 is 13 residues long. Deletions cut 6 bases from V and 1 base from J, with 9 bases between. CDR3 DNA sequence: TGTGCCAGCAGTTTCAGGGGGAACACTGAAGCTTTCTTT. It specifies CASSFRGNTEAFF.

The V call is TRBV7-9, the J call TRBJ1-1; unclear D gene. The CDR3 is 13 residues long. Germline V lookup: CDR1 SEHNR, CDR2 FQNEAQ (reference sequence). V was cut by 2 bases and J by 6 bases, with 10 bases left in between. CDR3 coding DNA: TGTGCCAGCAGCTTAAGAGAACCGCCTGAAGCTTTCTTT. Protein product: CASSLREPPEAFF. Combining the CDR3 with reference TRBV7-9 and TRBJ1-1 gives the whole variable domain DTGVSQNPRHKITKRGQNVTFRCDPISEHNRLYWYRQTLGQGPEFLTYFQNEAQLEKSRLLSDRFSAERPKGSFSTLEIQRTEQGDSAMYLCASSLREPPEAFFGQGTRLTVV.

The gene calls are TRBV6-1 and TRBJ1-4; D uncertain. CDR1 is MNHNS, CDR2 SASEGT, per germline. Trimming removed 6 bases from V and 5 bases from J, with 16 bases in between. This CDR3 spans 15 amino acids. The chain's CDR3 is CASRPPGDRNEKLFF. Written as DNA, the CDR3 is TGTGCCAGCAGGCCACCCGGGGATAGAAATGAAAAACTGTTTTTT.

The count of this clone is one. The junction and the germline gene differ at one end; a read error may be behind it. This rearrangement joins TRBV5-1 to TRBJ2-5; 7 bases match TRBD1. The CDR3 has 14 amino acids. Per germline, CDR1 SGHRS and CDR2 YFSETQ. The CDR3 bases are TGCGCCAGCAGGTTGGGACAGATGGGAGAGACCCAGTACTTC. Translated, it gives CASRLGQMGETQYF.

J is TRBJ1-3 and V is TRBV30; D gene unclear. The CDR3 length is 12 residues. Germline V lookup: CDR1 GTSNPN, CDR2 SVGIG (reference sequence). With 2 bases removed from V and 4 bases from J, the gap between germline ends came to 6 bases. In DNA, the CDR3 is TGTGCCTGGAGTAGCCTGGGAAACACCATATATTTT. Its protein product is CAWSSLGNTIYF.

The chain recombines TRBV9 with TRBJ2-2; possibly TRBD1 for D (6 bases). Trimming removed 1 base at V and 4 bases at J, with 14 bases between. The CDR3 covers 16 residues. Germline V lookup: CDR1 SGDLS, CDR2 YYNGEE. This CDR3 is CASSVSSEGVTGELFF. The CDR3 DNA reads TGTGCCAGCAGCGTATCCTCAGAGGGGGTCACCGGGGAGCTGTTTTTT.

The rearrangement links TRBV5-5 to TRBJ2-2; possible D gene TRBD1, 6 bases. This CDR3 spans 14 amino acids. V lost 4 bases to trimming and J lost 7 bases, with 14 bases between them. CDR1 is SGHKS, CDR2 YYEKEE, per germline (reference sequence). The CDR3 bases are TGTGCCAGCAGCAGCATCAGGGGAAGCGGGGAGCTGTTTTTT. Protein product: CASSSIRGSGELFF.

V usage is TRBV5-5 and J usage is TRBJ1-1, with TRBD1 matching over 7 bases. From germline, CDR1 is SGHKS and CDR2 YYEKEE (reference sequence). CDR3 length: 14 amino acids. V gave up 5 bases and J gave up 3 bases; unmatched junction bases: 7. In DNA, the CDR3 is TGTGCCAGCAGGGCTAGGCAGGGGGACACTGAAGCTTTCTTT. Its protein product is CASRARQGDTEAFF.

Written as DNA, the CDR3 is TGTGCCAGCAGCTTAGGGAACAGGGTCTACGAGCAGTACTTC. It yields the protein CASSLGNRVYEQYF. The V call is TRBV13, the J call TRBJ2-7; tentative D call: TRBD1 (6 bases). Per the germline V gene, CDR1 is PRHDT and CDR2 is FYEKMQ (reference sequence). The CDR3 spans 14 residues. V was cut by 0 bases and J by 3 bases, with 9 bases left in between.

V usage is TRBV9 and J usage is TRBJ1-2; tentative D call: TRBD1 (6 bases). CDR1 is SGDLS and CDR2 is YYNGEE in the germline V gene. The CDR3 is 16 residues long. Trimming took off 0 bases at V and 8 bases at J, with 20 bases between the two ends. DNA for the CDR3: TGTGCCAGCAGCGTAGAAGGGGGTGGAGGGAGGGGAGGCTACACCTTC. Protein: CASSVEGGGGRGGYTF. The entire variable domain, with the rest obtained from reference TRBV9 and TRBJ1-2, is as follows: DSGVTQTPKHLITATGQRVTLRCSPRSGDLSVYWYQQSLDQGLQFLIQYYNGEERAKGNILERFSAQQFPDLHSELNLSSLELGDSALYFCASSVEGGGGRGGYTFGSGTRLTVV.

This clone was counted only a few times. The chain uses TRBV7-3 and TRBJ2-3, with a weak D call TRBD2 (5 bases). Trimming pared 1 base from V and 6 bases from J, leaving 8 bases between. Germline values: CDR1 SGHTA, CDR2 FQGTGA. CDR3 length equals 13 residues. CDR3 bases: TGTGCCAGCAGCTTAAACACGGGGGATACGCAGTATTTT. It codes for CASSLNTGDTQYF.

V usage is TRBV15 and J usage is TRBJ2-7; D is uncertain. Trimming took off 0 bases at V and 10 bases at J, with 13 bases between the two ends. This CDR3 has 13 amino acids. In germline, CDR1 is LNHNV, CDR2 YYDKDF (reference sequence). CDR3 loop: CATSRDPLGPQYF. CDR3 nucleotide sequence: TGTGCCACCAGCAGAGACCCCCTGGGCCCCCAGTACTTC.